This TCR beta chain was obtained from a study of blood T cell repertoires in COVID-19. As for the study in general: T cells, B-cell-depleted T cells, or PBMCs supplied cDNA or gDNA.

Sequencing was performed with immunoSEQ multiplex PCR; in TCRdb, only in-frame clones are kept and a portion is missing. The repertoire holds around 200,000 clones, with 80% to 90% as singletons. The CDR3 is made up of 15 amino acids. Input material: peripheral blood. The receptor was derived from a man aged 55 to 70 who had recovered from COVID-19. The rearrangement joins TRBV21-1 to TRBJ2-7; the D call TRBD1 from the table was never checked on the DNA. TRBV21-1 is classified as a pseudogene. CDR3 DNA: TGTGCCAGCAGCTCACAGGGGAGCCCCTACTACGAGCAGTACTTC. It specifies CASSSQGSPYYEQYF.